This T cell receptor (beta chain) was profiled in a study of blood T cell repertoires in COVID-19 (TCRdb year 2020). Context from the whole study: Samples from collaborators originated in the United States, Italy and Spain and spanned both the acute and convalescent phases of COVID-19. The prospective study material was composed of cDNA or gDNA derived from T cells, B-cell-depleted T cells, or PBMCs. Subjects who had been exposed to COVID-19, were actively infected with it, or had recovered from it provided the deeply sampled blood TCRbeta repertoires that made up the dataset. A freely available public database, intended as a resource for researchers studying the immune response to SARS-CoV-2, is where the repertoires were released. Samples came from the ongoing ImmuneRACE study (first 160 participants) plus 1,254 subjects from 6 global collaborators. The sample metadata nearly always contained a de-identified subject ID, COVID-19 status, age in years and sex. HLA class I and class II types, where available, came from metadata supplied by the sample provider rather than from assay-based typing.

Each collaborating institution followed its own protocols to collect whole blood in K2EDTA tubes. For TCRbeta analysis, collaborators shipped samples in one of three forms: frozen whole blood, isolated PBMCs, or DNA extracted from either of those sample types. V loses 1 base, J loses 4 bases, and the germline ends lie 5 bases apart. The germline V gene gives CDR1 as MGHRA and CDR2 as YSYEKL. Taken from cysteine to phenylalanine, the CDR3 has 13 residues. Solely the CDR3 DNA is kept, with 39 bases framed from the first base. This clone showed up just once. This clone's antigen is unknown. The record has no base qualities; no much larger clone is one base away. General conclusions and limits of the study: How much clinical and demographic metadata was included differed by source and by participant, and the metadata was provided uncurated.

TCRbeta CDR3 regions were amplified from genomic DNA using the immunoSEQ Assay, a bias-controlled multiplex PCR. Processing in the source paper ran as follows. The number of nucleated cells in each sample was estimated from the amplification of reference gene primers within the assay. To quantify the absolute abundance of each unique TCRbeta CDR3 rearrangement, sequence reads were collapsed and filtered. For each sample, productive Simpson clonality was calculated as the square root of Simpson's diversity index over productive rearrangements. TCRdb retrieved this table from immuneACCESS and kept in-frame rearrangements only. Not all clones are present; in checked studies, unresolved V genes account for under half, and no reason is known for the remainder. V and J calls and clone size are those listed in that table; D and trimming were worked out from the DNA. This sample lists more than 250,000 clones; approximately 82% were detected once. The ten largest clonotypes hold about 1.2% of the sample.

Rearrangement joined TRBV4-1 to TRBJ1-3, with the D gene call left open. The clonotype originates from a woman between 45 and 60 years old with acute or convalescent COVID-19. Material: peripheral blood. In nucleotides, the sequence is TGCGCCAGCAGCCAAGTATCCGGAAACACCATATATTTT. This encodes CASSQVSGNTIYF.